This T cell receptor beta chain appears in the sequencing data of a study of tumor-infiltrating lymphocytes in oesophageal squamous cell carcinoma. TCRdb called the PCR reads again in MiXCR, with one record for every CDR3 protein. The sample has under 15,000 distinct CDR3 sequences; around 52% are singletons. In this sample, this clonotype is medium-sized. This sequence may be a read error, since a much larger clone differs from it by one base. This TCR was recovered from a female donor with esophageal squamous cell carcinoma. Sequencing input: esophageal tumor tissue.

The CDR3 DNA sequence: TGTGCCAGCAGTTACAGGGTCGACAATGAGCAGTACTTC. Translated: CASSYRVDNEQYF. J is TRBJ2-7 and V is TRBV6-6; D is uncertain. The CDR3 is 13 amino acids. V was shortened by 2 bases and J by 7 bases, with 12 bases between the two germline ends. Per the germline V gene, CDR1 is MNHNY and CDR2 is SVGAGI (reference sequence).